This TCR beta chain was captured by sequencing in a study of blood T cells in healthy people across ages. The CDR3 is 16 amino acids. The germline V gene encodes CDR1 KGHSH and CDR2 LQKENI. V shed 1 base, J shed 5 bases, and the junction held 2 bases outside the gene matches. A second PCR of roughly 7 to 11 cycles used a sample-barcoded 5' primer and a J-beta primer mix. Every sample returned 2.5 million or more CDR3-containing paired-end reads. Using its own MiXCR run on the 5' RACE reads, TCRdb lists one record per CDR3 protein. In the table there are about 970,000 distinct CDR3 sequences, around 54% of which are singletons. Researchers report isolating at least 6 million PBMCs per sample. Samples each yielded at least 6 micrograms of total RNA.

V and J are TRBV18 and TRBJ2-1; 13 positions match TRBD2. Sequenced: blood. The origin of this receptor is a woman aged 55-69 years in good health. The CDR3, as DNA: TGTGCCAGCTCACCACGACTAGCGGGAGGCGACAATGAGCAGTTCTTC. The encoded protein is CASSPRLAGGDNEQFF.